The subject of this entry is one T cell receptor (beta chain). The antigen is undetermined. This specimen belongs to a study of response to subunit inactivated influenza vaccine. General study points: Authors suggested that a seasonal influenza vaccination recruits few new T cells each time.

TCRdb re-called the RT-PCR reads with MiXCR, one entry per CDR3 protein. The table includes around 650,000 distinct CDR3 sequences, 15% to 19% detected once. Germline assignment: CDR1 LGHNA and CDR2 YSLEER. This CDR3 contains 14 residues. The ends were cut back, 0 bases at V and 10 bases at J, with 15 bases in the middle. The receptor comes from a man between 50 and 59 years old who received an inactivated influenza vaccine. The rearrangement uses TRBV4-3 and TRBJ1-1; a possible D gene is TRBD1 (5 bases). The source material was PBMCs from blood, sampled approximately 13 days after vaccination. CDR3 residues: CASSQDRRLGVAFF. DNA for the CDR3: TGCGCCAGCAGCCAAGATCGGCGTCTGGGGGTAGCTTTCTTT.